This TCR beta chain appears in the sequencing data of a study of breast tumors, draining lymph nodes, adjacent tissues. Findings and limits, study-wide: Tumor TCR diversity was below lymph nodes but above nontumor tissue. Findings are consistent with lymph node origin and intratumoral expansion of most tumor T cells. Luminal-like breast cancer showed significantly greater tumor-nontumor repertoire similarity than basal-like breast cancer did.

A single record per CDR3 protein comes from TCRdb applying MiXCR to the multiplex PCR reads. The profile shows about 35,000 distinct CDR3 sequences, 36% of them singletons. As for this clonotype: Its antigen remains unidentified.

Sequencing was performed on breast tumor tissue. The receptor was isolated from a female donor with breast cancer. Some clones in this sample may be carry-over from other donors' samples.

DNA of the CDR3: TGTGCCAGCAGCTTAGCGCGGGGGGTTACCTACGAGCAGTACTTC. Translation: CASSLARGVTYEQYF. V is TRBV7-2 and J is TRBJ2-7; 8 bases match TRBD2. J lost 2 bases, V lost 0 bases, and 3 bases had no gene match. The CDR3 sequence is 15 residues long. Germline V gene data show CDR1 as SGHTA and CDR2 as FQGNSA.